Listed below are T cell receptor beta chains from one sample, sequenced in a study of blood T cells in healthy people across ages. TCRdb called the 5' RACE reads again in MiXCR, with one record for every CDR3 protein. Counted here are about 620,000 distinct CDR3 sequences, about 50% occurring once; the ten biggest clones make up about 14%. The source material was blood. The receptors were sampled from an elderly woman in good health. Both conserved end residues are part of each CDR3. The D gene is left open where the match is weak. Rows may omit the clone size; those that give it use once, few, many or a size class.

>TRBV3-1|many|.|TRBJ2-7
TGTGCCAGCAGCCAAGAGAATGTCGAGCAGTACTTC
CASSQENVEQYF
>TRBV5-1|.|.|TRBJ2-7
TGCGCCAGCAGCTTGGACACCCCAAATAAGGAGCAGTACTTC
CASSLDTPNKEQYF
>TRBV20-1|once|TRBD1|TRBJ2-1
TGCAGTGAATTGGGACAGCAGTATGATGAGCAGTTCTTC
CSELGQQYDEQFF
>TRBV6-5|.|TRBD1|TRBJ2-7
TGTGCCAGCAGTTACGCCCCGGGACAGGGGACGGGAGAGCAGTACTTC
CASSYAPGQGTGEQYF
>TRBV29-1|.|.|TRBJ2-2
TGCAGCGTTGTACGGATGAACACCGGGGAGCTGTTTTTT
CSVVRMNTGELFF
>TRBV7-3|.|TRBD2|TRBJ2-1
TGTGCCAGCAGCTTATCGGGACTAGCGGGGCCCTACAATGAGCAGTTCTTC
CASSLSGLAGPYNEQFF
>TRBV4-1|.|.|TRBJ2-2
TGCGCCAGCAGCAACAGGACAGGGAGGGCCGGGGAGCTGTTTTTT
CASSNRTGRAGELFF
>TRBV11-2|.|.|TRBJ2-1
TGTGCCAGCAGCTTGAATGACGGACTCGTACGGGCGGATGAGCAGTTCTTC
CASSLNDGLVRADEQFF
>TRBV20-1|.|.|TRBJ2-3
TGCAGTGCTAGCATTCATCGGATGGCGTCGAGCGCAGATACACAGTATTTT
CSASIHRMASSADTQYF
>TRBV6-5|.|TRBD1|TRBJ2-7
TGTGCCAGCAGTTACTTTACCGGGACAGGCCCCTACGAGCAGTACTTC
CASSYFTGTGPYEQYF
>TRBV7-9|.|.|TRBJ2-2
TGTGCCAGCAGCTTCGACACCAACACCGGGGAGCTGTTTTTT
CASSFDTNTGELFF
>TRBV14|.|TRBD2|TRBJ2-1
TGTGCCAGCAGCATCGGCGGGGGGAACTACAATGAGCAGTTCTTC
CASSIGGGNYNEQFF
>TRBV5-1|.|.|TRBJ2-5
TGCGCCAGCAGCCCCGGGACGGCGGAAGAGACCCAGTACTTC
CASSPGTAEETQYF
>TRBV7-9|.|.|TRBJ2-3
TGTGCCAGCAGTTGTGGACAGACAGATACGCAGTATTTT
CASSCGQTDTQYF
>TRBV29-1|.|.|TRBJ1-2
TGCAGCGTTGACCCGGGACGGCTCCCGGGCTACACCTTC
CSVDPGRLPGYTF
>TRBV7-9|few|TRBD1|TRBJ1-1
TGTGCCAGCAGCCTCCGGACAGGGAAGGGTGACACTGAAGCTTTCTTT
CASSLRTGKGDTEAFF
>TRBV7-3|many|TRBD2|TRBJ2-1
TGTGCCAGCAGCTTGTACGGGACTAGCTTTGATGAGCAGTTCTTC
CASSLYGTSFDEQFF
>TRBV4-2|once|.|TRBJ2-7
TGTGCCAGCAGCCAAGGGGGGCTATTCGAGCAGTACTTC
CASSQGGLFEQYF
>TRBV20-1|.|TRBD2|TRBJ2-7
TGCAGTGCTAGAAGCGTATGGCGGGGGGTTTACGAGCAGTACTTC
CSARSVWRGVYEQYF
>TRBV7-2|.|.|TRBJ2-1
TGTGCCAGCAGCTACAACCGAGGGGCCGGTGAGCAGTTCTTC
CASSYNRGAGEQFF
>TRBV5-1|many|TRBD2|TRBJ2-1
TGCGCCAGCAGCGGACTAGCGGGAGACCATGAGCAGTTCTTC
CASSGLAGDHEQFF
>TRBV7-6|.|TRBD2|TRBJ2-7
TGTGCCAGCAGCTCCAGGACTAGCCGAATCTACGAGCAGTACTTC
CASSSRTSRIYEQYF
>TRBV20-1|.|.|TRBJ1-2
TGCAGTGCTACCCTCTCGACCTCAAACTATGGCTACACCTTC
CSATLSTSNYGYTF
>TRBV9|.|.|TRBJ2-5
TGTGCCAGCAGCCCAACCGGGACCCCCGAGACAGAGACCCAGTACTTC
CASSPTGTPETETQYF
>TRBV4-2|.|TRBD1|TRBJ2-2
TGTGCCAGCAGCCGACAAACGGACAGGGGGCAAAGCACCGGGGAGCTGTTTTTT
CASSRQTDRGQSTGELFF
>TRBV7-2|few|.|TRBJ2-1
TGTGCCAGCAGCCAAAATGCTTTCCATGAGCAGTTCTTC
CASSQNAFHEQFF